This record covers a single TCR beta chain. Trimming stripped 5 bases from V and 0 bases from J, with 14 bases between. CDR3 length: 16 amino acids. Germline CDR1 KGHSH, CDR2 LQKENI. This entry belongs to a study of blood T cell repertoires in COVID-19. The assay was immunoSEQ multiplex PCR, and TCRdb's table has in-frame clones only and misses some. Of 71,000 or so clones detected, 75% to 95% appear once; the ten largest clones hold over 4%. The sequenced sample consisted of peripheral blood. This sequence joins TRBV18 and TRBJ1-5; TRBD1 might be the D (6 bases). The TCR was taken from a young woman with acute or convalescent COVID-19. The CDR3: CASSSQGPNSNQPQHF. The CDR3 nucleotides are TGTGCCAGCTCATCTCAGGGGCCTAATAGCAATCAGCCCCAGCATTTT.